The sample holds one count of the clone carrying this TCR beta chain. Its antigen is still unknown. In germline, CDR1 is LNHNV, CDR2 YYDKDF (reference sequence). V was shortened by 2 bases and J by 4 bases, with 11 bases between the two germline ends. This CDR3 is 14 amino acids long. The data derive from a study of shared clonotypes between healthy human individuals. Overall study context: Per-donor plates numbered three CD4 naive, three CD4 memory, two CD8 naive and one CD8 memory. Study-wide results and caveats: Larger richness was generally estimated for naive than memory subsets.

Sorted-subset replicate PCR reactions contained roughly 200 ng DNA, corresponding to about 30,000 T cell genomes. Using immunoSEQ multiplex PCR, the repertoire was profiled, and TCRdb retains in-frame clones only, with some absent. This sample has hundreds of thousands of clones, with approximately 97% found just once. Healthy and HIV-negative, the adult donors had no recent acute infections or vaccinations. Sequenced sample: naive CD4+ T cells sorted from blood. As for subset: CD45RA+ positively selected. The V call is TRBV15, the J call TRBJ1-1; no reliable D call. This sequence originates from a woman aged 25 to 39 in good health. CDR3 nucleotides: TGTGCCACCAGCAGACCGGAATTGGGCACTGAAGCTTTCTTT. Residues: CATSRPELGTEAFF.